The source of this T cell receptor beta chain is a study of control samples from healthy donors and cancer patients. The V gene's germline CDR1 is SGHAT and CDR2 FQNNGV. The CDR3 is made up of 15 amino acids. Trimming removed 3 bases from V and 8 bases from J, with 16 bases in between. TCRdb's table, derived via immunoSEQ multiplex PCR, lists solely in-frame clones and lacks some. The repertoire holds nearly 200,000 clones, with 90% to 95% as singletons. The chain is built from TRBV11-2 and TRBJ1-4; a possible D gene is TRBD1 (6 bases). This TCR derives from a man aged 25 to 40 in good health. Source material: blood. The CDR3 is CASSFLTGREEKLFF. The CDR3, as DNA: TGTGCCAGCAGCTTCCTGACAGGCAGGGAGGAAAAACTGTTTTTT.